This entry is about one T cell receptor beta chain. Its target is not known. The sample belongs to a study of cytomegalovirus exposure and HLA in healthy donors. General study findings and limits: Published work reported that the classifier diagnosed cytomegalovirus status with high specificity and sensitivity. In a later analysis, productive TCRs from donors in an Asian-associated ancestry cluster reportedly carried fewer N-insertions than the cohort mean.

Germline values: CDR1 GTSNPN, CDR2 SVGIG (reference sequence). The CDR3 length is 14 residues. J gave up 9 bases and V 5 bases, and 13 bases lay outside the gene matches. The PCR employed 60 Vbeta primers together with 13 Jbeta primers. Method: immunoSEQ multiplex PCR; TCRdb's copy keeps in-frame clones and lacks some. In total, the table holds 40,000 to 45,000 clones. Sequencing was performed on PBMCs. V is TRBV30 and J is TRBJ2-1; 7 positions match TRBD1. The clonotype was recovered from a woman in her 30s in good health and CMV-seronegative. CDR3 loop: CAWGGTVGVSEQFF. For the CDR3, the DNA is TGTGCCTGGGGTGGGACAGTGGGGGTAAGTGAGCAGTTCTTC. Full variable domain (rest looked up from reference TRBV30 and TRBJ2-1): SQTIHQWPATLVQPVGSPLSLECTVEGTSNPNLYWYRQAAGRGLQLLFYSVGIGQISSEVPQNLSASRPQDRQFILSSKKLLLSDSGFYLCAWGGTVGVSEQFFGPGTRLTVL.